This T cell receptor beta chain was found in a study of molecular identifiers for immune sequencing clone quantification. The overall study: Replicate RNA from roughly 20,000 or 100,000 naive CD8 T cells formed five aliquots; four were sequenced.

This clonotype has a count of ten or more. Its specificity is unknown. With 10%, 30% or 50% of RNA, roughly 20,000 to 1,000,000 naive CD8 T cells were sequenced. Sorting was used to obtain naive CD8 T cells (CD8+CD4-CCR7+CD45RA+). Germline V gene sequence: CDR1 MGHRA, CDR2 YSYEKL. Trimming shortened V by 1 base and J by 1 base, and 7 bases separated the two germline ends. CDR3 size: 14 residues. Each CDR3 protein is one row after TCRdb ran MiXCR on the PCR reads. The profile covers under 650,000 distinct CDR3 sequences, with about 20% appearing a single time and roughly 0.85% taken by the ten largest. Study-level findings and limits: Jurkat TCR RNA spiked in from one cell could reportedly be detected among one million naive cells.

The sequencing input was naive CD8+ T cells from blood, with Jurkat cell RNA spiked in. Subset of the sample: FACS-sorted CD8+CD4-CCR7+CD45RA+ naive T cells. The clonotype was recovered from a human donor in good health. Some libraries in this study had Jurkat cell RNA spiked in. This chain links TRBV4-1 with TRBJ1-1; no clear D gene. The CDR3 DNA reads TGCGCCAGCAGCCAAGTCTTGGGGAACACTGAAGCTTTCTTT. Translation: CASSQVLGNTEAFF.